This T cell receptor (beta chain) was found in a study of T-cell memory formation after mild COVID-19. Study information: In these data, TCR clusters were largely donor specific.

Germline loops: CDR1 DFQATT, CDR2 SNEGSKA (reference sequence). CDR3 length: 17 amino acids. V was clipped by 3 bases and J by 6 bases, with 25 bases between them. Broader study findings: Pre-infection memory contained some responding clones, which suggested that cross-reactive memory had joined.

This clonotype has at least ten counts. What it recognizes is unknown. One entry per CDR3 protein, called by TCRdb with MiXCR from the 5' RACE reads. Altogether about 350,000 distinct CDR3 sequences are present, roughly an eighth being singletons, with the ten largest covering 20% to 25%. The sequenced sample was PBMCs or a T cell subset sorted from them (not recorded which). The genes are TRBV20-1 and TRBJ2-3; D uncertain. The TCR was taken from a man aged 18 to 29 who had mild COVID-19 (a few samples of this study predate the infection). Cell type and time point are not known. The CDR3 nucleotides read TGCAGTGCTAGGGGCAGTCGAAGCGTGGGTCCCTGGGATACGCAGTATTTT. Its protein is CSARGSRSVGPWDTQYF.